This T cell receptor beta chain was found in a study of blood T cell repertoires in COVID-19. Study information: Italy, Spain and the United States were the sources of the convalescent and acute COVID-19 samples. PBMCs, B-cell-depleted T cells, or T cells provided the cDNA or gDNA that made up the material.

The germline V and J ends were trimmed by 5 bases and 7 bases, with 12 bases remaining between them. Germline CDR1 and CDR2: LNHDA and SQIVND (reference sequence). This CDR3 is 13 amino acids long. This clone has more than one count but fewer than ten. Per the study methods: Estimation of nucleated cell counts was performed using reference gene primer amplification. The table came from immunoSEQ multiplex PCR; TCRdb's copy has only in-frame clones and leaves some out. V and J calls and clone size come straight from that table; D and trimming were deduced from the DNA. The top ten clones hold under 7.5% of a sample with over 200,000 clones, roughly 89% of them seen once.

The TCR was taken from a man in his fifties or sixties who had recovered from COVID-19. The chain has TRBV19 and TRBJ1-5; D not resolved. Sequencing input: peripheral blood. CDR3 region: CASSVNRDQPQHF. In DNA, the CDR3 is TGTGCCAGTAGTGTAAACAGAGACCAGCCCCAGCATTTT.